This T cell receptor beta chain is from a study of T-cell reconstitution after alpha-beta-depleted transplantation in children. Study results and limitations: Reportedly, roughly two months post-transplant, alpha-beta T cells arose from several hundred expanded graft clones.

The CDR3 has 15 amino acids. The V gene's germline CDR1 is LGHDT and CDR2 YNNKEL (reference sequence). V was shortened by 4 bases and J by 3 bases, with 15 bases between the two germline ends. This clonotype was counted between two and nine times. The antigen remains unidentified. Unique molecular identifiers featured in how the TCRbeta library was prepared. TCRdb ran MiXCR on the PCR reads and lists one entry per CDR3 protein. This sample has some 440,000 distinct CDR3 sequences, with roughly 17% found just once. The chain is built from TRBV3-1 and TRBJ2-5, with D uncertain. Sequenced here: PBMCs, mostly from graft donor cells, sampled 360 days after TCRalphabeta/CD19-depleted stem cell transplant. This clonotype was sampled from a boy under two years old who had a stem cell transplant for Wiskott-Aldrich syndrome, so the T cells may come from the graft donor. Here the CDR3 reads CASSPRPSDKETQYF. CDR3 bases: TGTGCCAGCAGCCCTCGGCCCTCGGATAAAGAGACCCAGTACTTC.